This T cell receptor (beta chain) was captured in a study of Graves' ophthalmopathy and Graves' hyperthyroidism. The sample holds many counts of this clonotype. The V end was cut by 1 base, the J end by 2 bases, with 9 bases between. CDR3 length: 14 residues. CDR1 MGHRA and CDR2 YSYEKL come from the germline V gene. Newly diagnosed hyperthyroidism donors, aged 18 to 65, duration under 2 months. Enrollment excluded any patients with other autoimmune diseases, uncontrolled infections, pregnancy or lactation. The authors diagnosed from clinical symptoms, serum thyroxine, TRAb, thyroid ultrasound and orbital computed tomography. Researchers took RNA transcripts and amplified TCR beta CDR3 regions from them. First-round RT-PCR employed HTBI primers, with a second-round multiplex PCR after it. TCRdb passed the multiplex PCR reads through MiXCR, listing each CDR3 protein once. Here the sample spans 500,000 to 600,000 distinct CDR3 sequences, under 40% being singletons.

The sequenced material came from peripheral blood or thyroid tissue (not recorded which). The chain uses TRBV4-1 and TRBJ2-7; D not resolved. The clonotype originates from an adult man with Graves' hyperthyroidism. The CDR3 DNA is TGCGCCAGCAGCCAAGGGAACAGCCCCTACGAGCAGTACTTC. This codes for CASSQGNSPYEQYF.